Listed below are T cell receptor beta chains from one sample, sequenced in a study of T-cell memory formation after mild COVID-19. A single record per CDR3 protein comes from TCRdb applying MiXCR to the 5' RACE reads. The table has 450,000 to 700,000 distinct CDR3 sequences, under 20% seen once; the top ten hold 12%. The sequenced sample was PBMCs or a T cell subset sorted from them (not recorded which). The receptor set was obtained from an adult woman who had mild COVID-19 (a few samples of this study predate the infection). Cell type and time point are not known. Each CDR3 is given with its conserved first and last residue. The D gene is left open where the match is weak. Clone size, where shown, is once, few, many, or a class for clones that have expanded.

J | D | V | size | CDR3 | DNA
TRBJ1-6 | NA | TRBV7-6 | NA | CASSLGRPGSNSPLHF | TGTGCCAGCAGCTTAGGGCGTCCGGGCAGCAATTCACCCCTCCACTTT
TRBJ2-3 | NA | TRBV20-1 | few | CSARYYTDTQYF | TGCAGTGCTAGGTACTACACAGATACGCAGTATTTT
TRBJ1-2 | TRBD1 | TRBV18 | few | CASSSTGGGYGYTF | TGTGCCAGCTCAAGTACAGGGGGTGGCTATGGCTACACCTTC
TRBJ1-4 | NA | TRBV5-1 | NA | CASSVSGATNEKLFF | TGCGCCAGCAGCGTATCAGGCGCAACTAATGAAAAACTGTTTTTT
TRBJ2-5 | NA | TRBV5-1 | few | CASSRPGKGETQYF | TGCGCCAGCAGCCGCCCAGGGAAGGGAGAGACCCAGTACTTC
TRBJ2-7 | NA | TRBV5-1 | NA | CASREESYEQYF | TGCGCCAGCAGGGAGGAGTCCTACGAGCAGTACTTC
TRBJ2-2 | NA | TRBV27 | NA | CASSLEGVTGELFF | TGTGCCAGCAGTTTGGAGGGGGTCACCGGGGAGCTGTTTTTT
TRBJ2-1 | TRBD2 | TRBV13 | NA | CASTRGLAGGMNEQFF | TGTGCCAGCACCCGAGGACTAGCGGGAGGGATGAATGAGCAGTTCTTC
TRBJ2-5 | NA | TRBV7-8 | NA | CASSLAHRERETQYF | TGTGCCAGCAGCTTAGCTCACAGGGAACGGGAGACCCAGTACTTC
TRBJ2-1 | NA | TRBV7-6 | NA | CASSFVTQGSYNEQFF | TGTGCCAGCAGCTTCGTTACGCAAGGGTCCTACAATGAGCAGTTCTTC
TRBJ2-3 | NA | TRBV5-1 | NA | CASSSISDPTDTQYF | TGCGCCAGCAGCAGCATCTCGGACCCCACAGATACGCAGTATTTT
TRBJ2-5 | TRBD2 | TRBV7-3 | NA | CASSPGLAGEETQYF | TGTGCCAGCAGCCCCGGGTTAGCGGGGGAAGAGACCCAGTACTTC
TRBJ2-5 | TRBD1 | TRBV12-3/TRBV12-4 | few | CASSLDDRGPWETQYF | TGTGCCAGCAGTCTGGATGACAGGGGGCCATGGGAGACCCAGTACTTC
TRBJ1-2 | TRBD1 | TRBV5-5 | many | CASSPTGDGGYTF | TGTGCCAGCAGCCCAACAGGGGACGGAGGCTACACCTTC
TRBJ2-1 | NA | TRBV27 | NA | CASRGAGPYNEQFF | TGTGCCAGCAGGGGGGCTGGGCCCTACAATGAGCAGTTCTTC
TRBJ2-7 | NA | TRBV7-9 | NA | CASSTHRGQYF | TGTGCCAGCAGCACACACCGGGGGCAGTACTTC
TRBJ2-1 | TRBD2 | TRBV6-6 | many | CASSGPSGSSYNEQFF | TGTGCCAGCAGTGGTCCTAGCGGGAGCTCCTACAATGAGCAGTTCTTC
TRBJ1-5 | NA | TRBV20-1 | few | CSAITVANQPQHF | TGCAGTGCTATAACAGTCGCAAATCAGCCCCAGCATTTT
TRBJ2-5 | NA | TRBV6-2/TRBV6-3 | few | CASSYSTGKTQYF | TGTGCCAGCAGTTACTCGACTGGGAAGACCCAGTACTTC
TRBJ1-1 | TRBD1 | TRBV18 | NA | CASSPIGQGGTEAFF | TGTGCCAGCTCACCTATCGGACAGGGTGGCACTGAAGCTTTCTTT
TRBJ2-2 | NA | TRBV6-2/TRBV6-3 | NA | CASSYGGTGTGELFF | TGTGCCAGCAGTTACGGGGGGACTGGGACCGGGGAGCTGTTTTTT
TRBJ1-2 | TRBD1 | TRBV18 | NA | CASSPGTGANYGYTF | TGTGCCAGCTCACCCGGAACAGGGGCAAACTATGGCTACACCTTC
TRBJ2-4 | NA | TRBV12-3/TRBV12-4 | many | CASSRGQTLAKNIQYF | TGTGCCAGCAGCCGCGGACAGACACTAGCCAAAAACATTCAGTACTTC
TRBJ1-1 | NA | TRBV3-1 | few | CASSSGFYTEAFF | TGTGCCAGCAGCTCAGGGTTTTACACTGAAGCTTTCTTT
TRBJ1-5 | NA | TRBV3-1 | few | CASSQGDGPNQPQHF | TGTGCCAGCAGCCAAGGTGACGGCCCCAATCAGCCCCAGCATTTT
TRBJ2-7 | NA | TRBV27 | NA | CASSEHGEQYF | TGTGCCAGCAGTGAACACGGAGAGCAGTACTTC